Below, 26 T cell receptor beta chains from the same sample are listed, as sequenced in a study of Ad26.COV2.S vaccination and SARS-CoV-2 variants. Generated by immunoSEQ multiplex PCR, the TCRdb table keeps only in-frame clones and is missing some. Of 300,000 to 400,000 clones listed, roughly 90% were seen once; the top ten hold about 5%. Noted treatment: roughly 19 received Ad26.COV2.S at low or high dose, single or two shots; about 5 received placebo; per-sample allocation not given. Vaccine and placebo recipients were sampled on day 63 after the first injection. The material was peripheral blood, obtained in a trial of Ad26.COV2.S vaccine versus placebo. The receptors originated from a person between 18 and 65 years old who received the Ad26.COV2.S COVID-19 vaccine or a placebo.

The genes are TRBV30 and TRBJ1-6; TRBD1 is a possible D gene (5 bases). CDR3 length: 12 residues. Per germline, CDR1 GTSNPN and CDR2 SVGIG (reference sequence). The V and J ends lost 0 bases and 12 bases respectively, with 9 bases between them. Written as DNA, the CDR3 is TGTGCCTGGAGTGTGGGGGTGGTACCCCTCCACTTT. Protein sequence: CAWSVGVVPLHF.

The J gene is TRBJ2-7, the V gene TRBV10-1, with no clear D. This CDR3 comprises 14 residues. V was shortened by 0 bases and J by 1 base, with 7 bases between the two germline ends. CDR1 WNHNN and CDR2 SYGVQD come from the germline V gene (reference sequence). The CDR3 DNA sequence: TGCGCCAGCAGTGAGTCGATAGGATCCTACGAGCAGTACTTC. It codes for CASSESIGSYEQYF.

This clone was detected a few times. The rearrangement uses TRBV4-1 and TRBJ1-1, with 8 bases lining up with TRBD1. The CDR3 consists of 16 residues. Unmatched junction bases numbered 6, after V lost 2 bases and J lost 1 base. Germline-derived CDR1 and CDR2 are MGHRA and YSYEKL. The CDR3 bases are TGCGCCAGCAGCCAACCTCAGACAGGGGCGAACACTGAAGCTTTCTTT. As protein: CASSQPQTGANTEAFF.

The CDR3 coding sequence is TGTGCCAGCAGCTTGGGTTTGACTAGCGGGGTTTTTGGCAATGAGCAGTTCTTC. Translation: CASSLGLTSGVFGNEQFF. This rearrangement joins TRBV5-4 to TRBJ2-1; TRBD2 matches at 11 bases. Germline V gene data show CDR1 as SGHNT and CDR2 as YYREEE (reference sequence). The CDR3 has 18 amino acids. The trim removed 0 bases at V and 6 bases at J, leaving 11 bases unmatched.

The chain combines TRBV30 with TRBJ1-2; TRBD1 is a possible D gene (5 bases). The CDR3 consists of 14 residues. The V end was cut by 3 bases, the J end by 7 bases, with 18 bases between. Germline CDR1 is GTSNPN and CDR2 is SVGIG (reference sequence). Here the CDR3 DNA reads TGTGCCTGGAGCGCCCTGGGGACCTATGGTGGCTACACCTTC. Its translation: CAWSALGTYGGYTF.

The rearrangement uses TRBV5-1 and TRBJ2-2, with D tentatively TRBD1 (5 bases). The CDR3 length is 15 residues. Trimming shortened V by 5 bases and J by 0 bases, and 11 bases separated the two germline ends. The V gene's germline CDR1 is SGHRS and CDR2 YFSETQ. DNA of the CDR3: TGCGCCAGCAGTTCGACAGTTGCGAACACCGGGGAGCTGTTTTTT. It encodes CASSSTVANTGELFF.

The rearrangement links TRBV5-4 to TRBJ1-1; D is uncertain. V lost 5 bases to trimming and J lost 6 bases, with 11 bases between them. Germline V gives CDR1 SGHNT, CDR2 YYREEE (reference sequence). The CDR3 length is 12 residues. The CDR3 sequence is CASSLDFSEAFF. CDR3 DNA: TGTGCCAGCAGTCTCGACTTCTCTGAAGCTTTCTTT.

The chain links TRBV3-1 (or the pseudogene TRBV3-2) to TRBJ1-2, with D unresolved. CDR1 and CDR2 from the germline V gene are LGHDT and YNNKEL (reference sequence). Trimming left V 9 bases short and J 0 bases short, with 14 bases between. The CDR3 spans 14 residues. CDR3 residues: CASSTHSTNYGYTF. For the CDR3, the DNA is TGTGCCAGTAGTACACACTCTACTAACTATGGCTACACCTTC.

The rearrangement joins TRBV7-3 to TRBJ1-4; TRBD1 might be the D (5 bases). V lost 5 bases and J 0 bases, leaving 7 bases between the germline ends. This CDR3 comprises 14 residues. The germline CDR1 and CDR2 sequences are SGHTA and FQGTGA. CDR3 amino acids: CASSLTATNEKLFF. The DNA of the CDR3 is TGTGCCAGCAGCCTGACAGCAACTAATGAAAAACTGTTTTTT.

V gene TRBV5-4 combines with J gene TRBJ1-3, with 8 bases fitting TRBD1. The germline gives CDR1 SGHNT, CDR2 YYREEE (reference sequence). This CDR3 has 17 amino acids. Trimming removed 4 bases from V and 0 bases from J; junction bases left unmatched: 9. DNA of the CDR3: TGTGCCAGCAGCGAACGGGACAGGTCTAGCTCTGGAAACACCATATATTTT. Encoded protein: CASSERDRSSSGNTIYF.

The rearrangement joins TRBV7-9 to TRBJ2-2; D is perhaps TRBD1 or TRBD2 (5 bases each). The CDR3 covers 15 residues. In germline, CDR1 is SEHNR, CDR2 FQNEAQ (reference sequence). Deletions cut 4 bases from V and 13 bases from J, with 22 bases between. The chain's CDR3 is CASSSTDAVGVGLFF. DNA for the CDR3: TGTGCCAGCAGCTCTACTGACGCGGTGGGGGTCGGGCTGTTTTTT.

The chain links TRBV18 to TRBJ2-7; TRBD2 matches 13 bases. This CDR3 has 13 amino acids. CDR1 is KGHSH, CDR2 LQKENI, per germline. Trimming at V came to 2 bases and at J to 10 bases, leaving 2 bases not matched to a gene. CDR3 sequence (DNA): TGTGCCAGCTCACCAAGACTAGCGGGGGGCCAGTACTTC. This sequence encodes CASSPRLAGGQYF.

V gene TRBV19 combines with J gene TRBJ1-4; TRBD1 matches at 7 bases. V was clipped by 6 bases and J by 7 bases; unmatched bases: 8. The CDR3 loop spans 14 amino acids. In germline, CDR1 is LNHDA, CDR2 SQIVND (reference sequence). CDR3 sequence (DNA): TGTGCCAGTAGCGACCAGGGGGGGCCTGAAAAACTGTTTTTT. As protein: CASSDQGGPEKLFF.

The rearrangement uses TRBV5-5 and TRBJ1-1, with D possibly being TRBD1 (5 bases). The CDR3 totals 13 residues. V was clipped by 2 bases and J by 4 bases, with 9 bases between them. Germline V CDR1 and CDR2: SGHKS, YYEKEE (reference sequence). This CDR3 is CASSFAGTTEAFF. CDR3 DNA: TGTGCCAGCAGCTTCGCAGGGACCACTGAAGCTTTCTTT. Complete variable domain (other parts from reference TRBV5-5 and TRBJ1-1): DAGVTQSPTHLIKTRGQQVTLRCSPISGHKSVSWYQQVLGQGPQFIFQYYEKEERGRGNFPDRFSARQFPNYSSELNVNALLLGDSALYLCASSFAGTTEAFFGQGTRLTVV.

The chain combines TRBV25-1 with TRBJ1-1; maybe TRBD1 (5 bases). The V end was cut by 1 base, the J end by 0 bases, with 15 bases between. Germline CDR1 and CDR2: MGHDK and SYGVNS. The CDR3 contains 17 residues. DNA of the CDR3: TGTGCCAGCAGTGAATTTGTAGGGCTGGGGGTGAACACTGAAGCTTTCTTT. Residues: CASSEFVGLGVNTEAFF.

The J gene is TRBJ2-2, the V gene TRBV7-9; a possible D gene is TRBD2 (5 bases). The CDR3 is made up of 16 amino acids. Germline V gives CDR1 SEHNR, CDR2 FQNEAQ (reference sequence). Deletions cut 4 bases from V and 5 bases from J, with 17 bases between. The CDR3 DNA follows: TGTGCCAGCAGCTCCCAGTTAAGCGGCGGTACCGGGGAGCTGTTTTTT. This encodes CASSSQLSGGTGELFF.

CDR3 residues: CASSPRGLHYGYTF. CDR3 in DNA: TGTGCCAGCAGTCCCCGTGGATTACACTATGGCTACACCTTC. The genes are TRBV6-5 and TRBJ1-2; D unclear. Germline CDR1 MNHEY, CDR2 SVGAGI. The CDR3 has 14 amino acids. V lost 5 bases and J 3 bases, leaving 13 bases between the germline ends.

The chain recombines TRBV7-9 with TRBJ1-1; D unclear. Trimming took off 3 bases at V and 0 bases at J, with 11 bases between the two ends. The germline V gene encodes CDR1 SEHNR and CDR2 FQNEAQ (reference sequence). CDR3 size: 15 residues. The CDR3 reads CASSFSSGLNTEAFF. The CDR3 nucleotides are TGTGCCAGCAGCTTTAGTTCAGGCCTGAACACTGAAGCTTTCTTT.

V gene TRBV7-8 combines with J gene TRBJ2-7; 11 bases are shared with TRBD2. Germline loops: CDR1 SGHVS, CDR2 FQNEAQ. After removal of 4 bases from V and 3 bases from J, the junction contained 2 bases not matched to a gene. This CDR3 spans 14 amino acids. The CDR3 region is CASSSGLADYEQYV. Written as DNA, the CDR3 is TGTGCCAGCAGCTCGGGACTAGCGGACTACGAGCAGTACGTC.

The CDR3: CASSPGQGPNYGYTF. The CDR3, as DNA: TGTGCCAGCAGCCCTGGACAGGGGCCCAACTATGGCTACACCTTC. This chain joins TRBV13 and TRBJ1-2, with 9 positions matching TRBD1. From germline, CDR1 is PRHDT and CDR2 FYEKMQ (reference sequence). The V segment lost 5 bases and the J segment 2 bases; nucleotides outside the gene matches: 6. The CDR3 totals 15 residues.

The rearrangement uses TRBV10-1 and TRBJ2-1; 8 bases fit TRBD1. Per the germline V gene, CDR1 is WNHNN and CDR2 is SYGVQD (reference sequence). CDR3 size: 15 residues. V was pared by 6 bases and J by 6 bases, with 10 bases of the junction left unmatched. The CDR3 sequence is CASRNRARGLNEQFF. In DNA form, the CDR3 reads TGCGCCAGCAGGAACCGGGCCAGGGGGCTCAATGAGCAGTTCTTC.

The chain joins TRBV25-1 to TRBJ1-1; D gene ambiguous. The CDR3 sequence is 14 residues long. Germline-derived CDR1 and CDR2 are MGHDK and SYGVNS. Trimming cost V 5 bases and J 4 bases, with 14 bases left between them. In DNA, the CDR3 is TGTGCCAGCAGTCCGCCAGGCGGGGTCACTGAAGCTTTCTTT. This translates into CASSPPGGVTEAFF. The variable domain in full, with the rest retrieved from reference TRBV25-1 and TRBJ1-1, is EADIYQTPRYLVIGTGKKITLECSQTMGHDKMYWYQQDPGMELHLIHYSYGVNSTEKGDLSSESTVSRIRTEHFPLTLESARPSHTSQYLCASSPPGGVTEAFFGQGTRLTVV.

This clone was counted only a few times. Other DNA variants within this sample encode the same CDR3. Written as DNA, the CDR3 is TGTGCCAGCAGCTTAAGTACTGAAGCTTTCTTT. This codes for CASSLSTEAFF. The gene calls are TRBV7-9 and TRBJ1-1; D is undetermined. CDR1 and CDR2 from the germline V gene are SEHNR and FQNEAQ (reference sequence). Deletions cut 2 bases from V and 5 bases from J, with 3 bases between. This CDR3 has 11 amino acids.

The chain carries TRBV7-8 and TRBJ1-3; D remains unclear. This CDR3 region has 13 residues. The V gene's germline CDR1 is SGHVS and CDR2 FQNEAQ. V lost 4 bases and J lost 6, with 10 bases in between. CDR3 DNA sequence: TGTGCCAGCAGCTCCTTTAACGAAAACACCATATATTTT. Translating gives CASSSFNENTIYF.

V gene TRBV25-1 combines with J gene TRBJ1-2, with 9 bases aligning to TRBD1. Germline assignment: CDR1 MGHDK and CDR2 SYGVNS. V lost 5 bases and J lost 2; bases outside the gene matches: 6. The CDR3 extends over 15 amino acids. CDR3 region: CASSLPGTGNYGYTF. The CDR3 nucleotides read TGTGCCAGCAGTCTTCCTGGGACAGGGAACTATGGCTACACCTTC.

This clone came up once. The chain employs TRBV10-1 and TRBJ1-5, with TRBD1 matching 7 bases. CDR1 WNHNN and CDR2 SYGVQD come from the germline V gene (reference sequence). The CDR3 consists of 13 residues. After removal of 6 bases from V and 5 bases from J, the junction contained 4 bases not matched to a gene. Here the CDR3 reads CASSQTGDQPQHF. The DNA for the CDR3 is TGCGCCAGCAGCCAAACAGGGGATCAGCCCCAGCATTTT.